This TCR beta chain stems from a study of CXCR3-negative and CXCR3-positive naive CD8 T cells. Study outcomes and limitations: Greater hydrophobicity was found in TRB CDR3s of CXCR3-positive naive cells than of CXCR3-negative naive cells. TRB CDR3 properties were used to infer TCR strength, and surface CD5 was comparable between naive subsets.

The authors made the TRB cDNA libraries by 5' RACE using UMI labels. With the 5' RACE reads reprocessed, TCRdb shows one record per CDR3 protein and no DNA. This sample's table has around 63,000 distinct CDR3 sequences. Of note for this clonotype: Its target is unknown.

Every CD8+ T cell subset underwent triplicate sorting at 250,000 to 300,000 cells apiece. A CD45RO-CCR7+CD27+CD95- phenotype identified naive CD8+ T cells. Sequencing input: naive CXCR3+ CD8+ T cells from blood. Subset of the sample: CD45RO-CCR7+CD27+CD95- naive CD8+ T cells expressing CXCR3 (TNR3+). This TCR derives from a human donor in good health. Some clones in this sample may be carry-over from other donors' samples.

This CDR3 is CASSQGKVSYEQYF. This chain joins TRBV10-3 and TRBJ2-7; TCRdb proposes TRBD1, but this gene call is untestable without DNA. The CDR3 extends over 14 amino acids. The V gene's germline CDR1 is ENHRY and CDR2 SYGVKD.